This TCR beta chain was captured in a study of graft-versus-host responses after intestinal transplantation. Study at large: Once they had received anti-thymocyte globulin induction, all recipients took tacrolimus and steroids for approximately three years. Whole-study findings and limits: Declining HvG levels early post-transplant were linked to peak circulating GvH clone levels. GvH clones occurred in recipient marrow; some first appeared in ileum or blood. Allograft graft-versus-host to host-versus-graft clonal ratios ran high in patients with graft-donor T cell macrochimerism.

CDR1 and CDR2 from the germline V gene are LNHDA and SQIVND (reference sequence). There are 10 residues in the CDR3. V dropped 10 bases and J dropped 2 bases, with 0 bases sitting between them. Sequenced by immunoSEQ multiplex PCR; TCRdb stores in-frame clones only, minus some. The sample has under 150,000 clones, about 92% seen once; the top ten hold 0.16%. This clone has more than one count but fewer than ten. The antigen remains undetermined. V is TRBV19 and J is TRBJ2-6; D is unclear. This TCR was sampled from a human donor who received an intestinal transplant. This specimen consisted of unstimulated CD4+ T cells sorted from spleen or lymph node cells, obtained before intestinal transplant. CDR3 protein: CATGANVLTF. CDR3 nucleotides: TGTGCCACTGGGGCCAACGTCCTGACTTTC.